A selection of T cell receptor beta chains follows, all from one sample in a study of shared clonotypes between healthy human individuals. Assay used: immunoSEQ multiplex PCR; TCRdb lists only in-frame clones, some missing. The sample consists of about 2.4 million clones, 80% to 95% of them appearing once. The sample comprised naive CD4+ T cells from PBMCs. The receptors shown here come from a man between 18 and 35 years old in good health. Some clones in this sample may be carry-over from other donors' samples. CDR3s include the opening cysteine and the closing phenylalanine or tryptophan. The order of the fields is V gene, clone size, D gene, J gene, CDR3 protein, CDR3 DNA. The D gene is left open where the match is weak. Rows give clone size only sometimes, using once, few, many, or a class for an expanded clone.

TRBV5-8,.,TRBD1,TRBJ1-1,CASSHPRDRAGTEAFF,TGTGCCAGCAGCCACCCCAGGGACAGGGCAGGCACTGAAGCTTTCTTT
TRBV6-5,.,.,TRBJ1-1,CASSRQPTQDTEAFF,TGTGCCAGCAGTCGACAACCTACCCAAGACACTGAAGCTTTCTTT
TRBV6-1,.,.,TRBJ1-5,CASSDTTREGPQHF,TGTGCCAGCAGTGATACGACACGGGAGGGACCCCAGCATTTT
TRBV7-2,.,TRBD1,TRBJ2-7,CASSFGQGPYEQYF,TGTGCCAGCAGCTTTGGACAGGGGCCCTACGAGCAGTACTTC
TRBV27,.,.,TRBJ1-5,CASSLTRVGGGQPQHF,TGTGCCAGCAGTTTAACCAGGGTTGGGGGAGGTCAGCCCCAGCATTTT
TRBV28,.,.,TRBJ1-2,CASRRSSYGYTF,TGTGCCAGCAGGAGGTCCAGCTATGGCTACACCTTC
TRBV4-2,.,.,TRBJ2-7,CASSQVLKFGGTSAAYEQYF,TGTGCCAGCAGCCAAGTTTTAAAGTTCGGGGGAACCTCAGCGGCCTACGAGCAGTACTTC
TRBV7-8,.,.,TRBJ1-2,CASSPDARGYTF,TGTGCCAGCAGCCCCGACGCCCGGGGCTACACCTTC
TRBV7-9,.,.,TRBJ2-3,CASSSSTDTQYF,TGTGCCAGCAGCTCTAGCACAGATACGCAGTATTTT
TRBV10-1,.,.,TRBJ1-1,CASSDGTPGNTEAFF,TGCGCCAGCAGTGACGGGACACCTGGGAACACTGAAGCTTTCTTT
TRBV5-4,.,TRBD2,TRBJ2-7,CASNPSGGAYEQYF,TGTGCCAGCAACCCTAGCGGGGGGGCCTACGAGCAGTACTTC
TRBV11-2,.,TRBD1,TRBJ2-5,CASSPLGDRPETQYF,TGTGCCAGCAGCCCGCTAGGGGACAGACCAGAGACCCAGTACTTC
TRBV5-4,.,TRBD2,TRBJ2-7,CASSLAQGLAGPYEQYF,TGTGCCAGCAGCTTGGCCCAGGGACTAGCGGGGCCCTACGAGCAGTACTTC
TRBV7-9,.,.,TRBJ2-3,CASSLGGVRTDTQYF,TGTGCCAGCAGCTTAGGGGGGGTCCGCACAGATACGCAGTATTTT
TRBV11-2,.,TRBD2,TRBJ2-7,CASSSLPGLAGGPYEQYF,TGTGCCAGCAGCTCCCTACCGGGTCTAGCGGGAGGGCCCTACGAGCAGTACTTC
TRBV30,.,TRBD1,TRBJ1-5,CAWDDRGGQPQHF,TGTGCCTGGGATGACAGGGGAGGACAGCCCCAGCATTTT
TRBV2,few,TRBD1,TRBJ1-5,CASSETGEGQPQHF,TGTGCCAGCAGTGAGACAGGGGAAGGTCAGCCCCAGCATTTT
TRBV15,.,TRBD2,TRBJ2-5,CATSREVAGEETQYF,TGTGCCACCAGCAGAGAAGTAGCGGGAGAAGAGACCCAGTACTTC
TRBV10-1,.,TRBD2,TRBJ2-7,CASSAGPSGTAEQYF,TGCGCCAGCAGTGCTGGGCCTAGCGGGACCGCCGAGCAGTACTTC
TRBV19,.,TRBD1,TRBJ2-7,CASRDRVNYEQYF,TGTGCCAGTCGGGACAGGGTGAACTACGAGCAGTACTTC
TRBV28,few,TRBD1,TRBJ1-5,CASTPTGNQPQHF,TGTGCCAGCACCCCGACAGGGAATCAGCCCCAGCATTTT
TRBV6-1,.,TRBD2,TRBJ2-7,CASSLGLAGEQYF,TGTGCCAGCAGCCTGGGACTAGCCGGTGAGCAGTACTTC
TRBV19,.,TRBD1,TRBJ2-7,CASSPFRDRGLEQYF,TGTGCCAGTAGCCCATTCCGGGACAGGGGTTTGGAGCAGTACTTC
TRBV11-2,.,TRBD2,TRBJ2-3,CASSLGTSGITDTQYF,TGTGCCAGCAGCTTAGGGACTAGCGGTATCACAGATACGCAGTATTTT
TRBV7-2,.,.,TRBJ2-4,CASSPRSGTPRNIQYF,TGTGCCAGCAGCCCCCGGTCCGGGACGCCTAGGAACATTCAGTACTTC
TRBV28,.,TRBD2,TRBJ2-7,CATTVILGRETPYEQYF,TGTGCCACCACAGTCATCCTTGGGCGGGAGACCCCCTACGAGCAGTACTTC
TRBV27,.,.,TRBJ2-3,CASSFIGTDTQYF,TGTGCCAGCAGTTTTATCGGTACAGATACGCAGTATTTT
TRBV9,.,TRBD2,TRBJ2-2,CASSAPTSGRVGTGELFF,TGTGCCAGCAGCGCCCCGACTAGCGGGAGAGTCGGGACCGGGGAGCTGTTTTTT
TRBV5-1,.,TRBD1,TRBJ2-7,CASSLGDRGYEQYF,TGCGCCAGCAGCTTGGGCGACAGGGGCTACGAGCAGTACTTC
TRBV7-2,.,TRBD1,TRBJ2-5,CASSMRGTGVETQYF,TGTGCCAGCAGCATGCGCGGGACAGGGGTGGAGACCCAGTACTTC
TRBV6-6,.,TRBD1,TRBJ1-2,CASSGDSLNYGYTF,TGTGCCAGCAGCGGGGACAGTCTTAACTATGGCTACACCTTC
TRBV18,.,TRBD2,TRBJ2-3,CASSLLAGELDTQYF,TGTGCCAGCTCCCTTCTAGCGGGAGAATTAGATACGCAGTATTTT
TRBV7-2,.,.,TRBJ2-1,CASSLVSGRINEQFF,TGTGCCAGCAGCTTAGTTAGCGGACGCATCAATGAGCAGTTCTTC
TRBV6-6,.,.,TRBJ2-3,CASSQWTITDTQYF,TGTGCCAGCAGTCAGTGGACTATCACAGATACGCAGTATTTT
TRBV5-1,.,TRBD2,TRBJ2-3,CASSLKNIAGRTDTQYF,TGCGCCAGCAGCTTAAAAAACATAGCGGGCCGCACAGATACGCAGTATTTT
TRBV5-5,.,TRBD1,TRBJ2-1,CASSPYRGSYNEQFF,TGTGCCAGCAGCCCGTACAGGGGGTCCTACAATGAGCAGTTCTTC
TRBV4-1,.,.,TRBJ2-1,CASSPLFSRIDNEQFF,TGCGCCAGCAGCCCCTTGTTTTCCAGGATCGACAATGAGCAGTTCTTC
TRBV7-9,.,TRBD2,TRBJ2-1,CASSSLSWREGVEQFF,TGTGCCAGCAGCTCCCTCTCGTGGCGGGAGGGCGTTGAGCAGTTCTTC